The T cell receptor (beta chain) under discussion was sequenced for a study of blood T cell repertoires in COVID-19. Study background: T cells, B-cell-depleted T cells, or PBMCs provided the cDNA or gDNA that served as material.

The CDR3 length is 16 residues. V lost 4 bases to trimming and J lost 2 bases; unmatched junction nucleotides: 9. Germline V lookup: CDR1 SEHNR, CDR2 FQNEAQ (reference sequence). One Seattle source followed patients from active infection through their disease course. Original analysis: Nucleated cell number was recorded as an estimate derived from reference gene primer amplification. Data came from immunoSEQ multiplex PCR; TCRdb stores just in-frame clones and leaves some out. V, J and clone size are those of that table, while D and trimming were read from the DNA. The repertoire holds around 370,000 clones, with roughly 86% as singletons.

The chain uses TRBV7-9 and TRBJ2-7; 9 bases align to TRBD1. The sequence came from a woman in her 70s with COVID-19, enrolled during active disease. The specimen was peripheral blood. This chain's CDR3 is CASSSRPGQGPYEQYF. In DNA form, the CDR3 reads TGTGCCAGCAGCTCGCGCCCGGGACAGGGACCCTACGAGCAGTACTTC. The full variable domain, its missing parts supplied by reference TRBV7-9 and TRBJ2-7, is DTGVSQNPRHKITKRGQNVTFRCDPISEHNRLYWYRQTLGQGPEFLTYFQNEAQLEKSRLLSDRFSAERPKGSFSTLEIQRTEQGDSAMYLCASSSRPGQGPYEQYFGPGTRLTVT.